The 3 T cell receptor beta chains in this list originate from one sample, sequenced in a study of T-cell reconstitution after alpha-beta-depleted transplantation in children. The authors prepared the TCRbeta library with unique molecular identifiers. From the PCR reads, TCRdb called clonotypes with MiXCR, one entry per CDR3 protein. Found here are about 200,000 distinct CDR3 sequences, around 7% of them singletons; the top ten hold about 5.9%. Sample: PBMCs, taken before TCRalphabeta/CD19-depleted stem cell transplant. Receptor source: a boy aged 2 to 10 with acute lymphoblastic leukemia, due to receive a stem cell transplant.

The rearrangement joins TRBV28 to TRBJ1-1, with D maybe TRBD1 (6 bases). Germline loops: CDR1 MDHEN, CDR2 SYDVKM. Between the trimmed V and J ends, which lost 6 bases and 4 bases, there was a span of 27 bases. The CDR3 runs 18 residues. Here the CDR3 reads CASSAIYRDTKWGTEAFF. CDR3 in DNA: TGTGCCAGCAGCGCGATCTACCGGGACACAAAATGGGGCACTGAAGCTTTCTTT.

The table lists this clonotype with a few counts. This chain uses TRBV6-2 or TRBV6-3 with TRBJ2-1; 13 bases match TRBD2. With 4 bases clipped from V and 6 bases from J, the junction kept 15 bases outside the gene matches. CDR1 is MNHEY and CDR2 is SVGEGT in the germline V gene. The length of the CDR3 is 19 residues. The CDR3 DNA is TGTGCCAGCAGTTTAAGGGAAACTAGCGGGGGGGCCGTTTCCAATGAGCAGTTCTTC. It translates to CASSLRETSGGAVSNEQFF.

This clonotype has at least ten counts. The chain combines TRBV28 with TRBJ2-1, with a weak D call TRBD2 (6 bases). There are 15 residues in the CDR3. Between the trimmed V and J ends, which lost 10 bases and 0 bases, there was a span of 16 bases. Germline V gene lookup returns CDR1 MDHEN and CDR2 SYDVKM. In nucleotides, the CDR3 is TGTGCCACCAAGCGGGCGGGTAGCTCCTACAATGAGCAGTTCTTC. It codes for CATKRAGSSYNEQFF.